This T cell receptor (beta chain) was captured in a study of cytotoxic CD8 clonotypes in ibrutinib-treated CLL. Study summary: Mean per-sample yields comprised roughly 280,000 productive templates and tens of thousands of productive rearrangements.

General study points: Elevated clonality accompanied ibrutinib response, with a return toward baseline values at progression. Baseline clonality was higher than in age-matched healthy donors and moved in step with circulating CD8+ T-cell counts.

Here immunoSEQ multiplex PCR was the method, and the copy in TCRdb shows in-frame clones only, minus some. The data show 250,000 to 350,000 clones, 65% to 85% seen once. This CDR3 comprises 15 residues. Trimming pared 4 bases from V and 2 bases from J, leaving 11 bases between. Per germline, CDR1 LNHNV and CDR2 YYDKDF (reference sequence). Of note for this clone: The antigen remains unidentified.

The chain joins TRBV15 to TRBJ2-2; D may be TRBD1 (6 bases). Sequences were derived from PBMCs, sampled at disease progression, from a patient treated with ibrutinib. The TCR sequence derives from a human donor with chronic lymphocytic leukemia. CDR3 DNA sequence: TGTGCCACCAGCAAGACAGGCGATAACACCGGGGAGCTGTTTTTT. This encodes CATSKTGDNTGELFF.